This T cell receptor (beta chain) was identified during a study of blood T cell repertoires in COVID-19. This CDR3 has 15 amino acids. V lost 3 bases and J lost 6, with 17 bases in between. Germline-derived CDR1 and CDR2 are MNHNS and SASEGT. The assay was immunoSEQ multiplex PCR, and TCRdb's table has in-frame clones only and misses some. The sample lists roughly 230,000 clones, 85% to 90% occurring once. The V gene is TRBV6-1, the J gene TRBJ1-2, with D possibly matching TRBD1 (5 bases). The specimen was PBMCs or T cells enriched from blood (not recorded which). This TCR was sampled from a woman aged 25-40 years with acute COVID-19. CDR3 coding DNA: TGTGCCAGCAGTGATACGGCAGGGTGGTTCAATGGCTACACCTTC. It translates to CASSDTAGWFNGYTF.